The TCR beta chain described here comes from a study of preoperative IRX-2 immunotherapy in early breast cancer. Produced via immunoSEQ multiplex PCR; TCRdb's table is partial and in-frame only. The repertoire includes 3,000 to 3,500 clones, roughly 77% of them detected once, and 6.5% to 8% sits in the top ten. Stated treatment: preoperative locoregional IRX-2 cytokine immunotherapy. Preoperative locoregional IRX-2 cytokine immunotherapy was tested in the phase Ib source study. This clone has only a few counts. At one end, the junction sequence differs from germline, possibly due to a read error. The CDR3 runs 16 residues. Germline V lookup: CDR1 LNHDA, CDR2 SQIVND (reference sequence).

The receptor was derived from a human donor with breast cancer. V is TRBV19 and J is TRBJ1-1, with D perhaps TRBD1 (5 bases). The source was tumor tissue, collected after IRX-2 immunotherapy. CDR3 sequence: CASSIGSTTVKTEAFF. As DNA, the CDR3 is TGTGCCAGTAGTATTGGTTCCACGACAGTGAAAACTGAAGCTTTCTTT.